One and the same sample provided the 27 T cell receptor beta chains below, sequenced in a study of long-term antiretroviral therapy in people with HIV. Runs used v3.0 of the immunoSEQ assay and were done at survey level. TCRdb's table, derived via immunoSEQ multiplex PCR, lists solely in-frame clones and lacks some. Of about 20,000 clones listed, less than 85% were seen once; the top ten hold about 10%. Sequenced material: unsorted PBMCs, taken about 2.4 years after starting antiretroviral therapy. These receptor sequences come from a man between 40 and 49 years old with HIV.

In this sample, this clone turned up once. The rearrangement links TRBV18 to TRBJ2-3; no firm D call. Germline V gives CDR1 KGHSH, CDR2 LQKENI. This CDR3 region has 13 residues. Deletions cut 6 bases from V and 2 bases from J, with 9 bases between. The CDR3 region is CASSIRTTDTQYF. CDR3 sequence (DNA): TGTGCCAGCTCCATAAGAACCACAGATACGCAGTATTTT.

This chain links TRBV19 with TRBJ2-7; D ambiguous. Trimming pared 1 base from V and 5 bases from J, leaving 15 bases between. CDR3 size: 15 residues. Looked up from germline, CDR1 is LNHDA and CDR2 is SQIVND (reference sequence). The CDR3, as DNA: TGTGCCAGTAGTATAGGGGAAGGGATAGGGAACGAGCAGTACTTC. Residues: CASSIGEGIGNEQYF.

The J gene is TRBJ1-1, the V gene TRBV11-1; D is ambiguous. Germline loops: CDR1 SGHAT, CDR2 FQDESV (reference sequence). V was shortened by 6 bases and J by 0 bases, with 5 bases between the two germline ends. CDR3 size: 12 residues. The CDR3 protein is CASRNLNTEAFF. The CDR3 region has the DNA TGTGCCAGCAGGAACCTGAACACTGAAGCTTTCTTT.

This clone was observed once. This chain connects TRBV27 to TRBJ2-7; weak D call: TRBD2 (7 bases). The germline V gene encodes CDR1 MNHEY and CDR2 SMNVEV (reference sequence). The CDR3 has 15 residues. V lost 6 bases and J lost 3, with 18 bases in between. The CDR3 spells CASRGGRGGFYEQYF. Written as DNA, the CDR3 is TGTGCCAGCAGGGGCGGCAGGGGAGGGTTCTACGAGCAGTACTTC.

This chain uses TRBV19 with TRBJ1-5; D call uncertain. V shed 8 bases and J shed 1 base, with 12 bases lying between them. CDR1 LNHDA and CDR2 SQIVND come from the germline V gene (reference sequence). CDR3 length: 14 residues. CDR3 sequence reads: CASSTDGSNQPQHF. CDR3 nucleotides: TGTGCCAGTTCCACGGACGGAAGCAATCAGCCCCAGCATTTT.

The CDR3 is CSETRLEQYF. Here the CDR3 DNA reads TGCAGTGAAACTAGGCTCGAGCAGTACTTC. This rearrangement joins TRBV20-1 to TRBJ2-7; possibly TRBD2 for D (5 bases). Looked up from germline, CDR1 is DFQATT and CDR2 is SNEGSKA (reference sequence). V dropped 7 bases and J dropped 6 bases, with 10 bases sitting between them. The CDR3 totals 10 residues.

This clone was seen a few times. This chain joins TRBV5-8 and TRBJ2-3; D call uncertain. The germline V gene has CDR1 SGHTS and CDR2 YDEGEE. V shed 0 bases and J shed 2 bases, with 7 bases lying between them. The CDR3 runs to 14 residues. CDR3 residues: CASSLGGATDTQYF. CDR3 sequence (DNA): TGTGCCAGCAGCTTGGGTGGTGCCACAGATACGCAGTATTTT.

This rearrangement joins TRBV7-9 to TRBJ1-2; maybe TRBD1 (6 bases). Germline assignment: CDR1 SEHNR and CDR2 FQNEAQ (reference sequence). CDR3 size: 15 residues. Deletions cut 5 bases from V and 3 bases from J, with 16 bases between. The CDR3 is CASSPSGTTHYGYTF. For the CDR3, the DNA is TGTGCCAGCAGCCCTAGTGGGACAACCCACTATGGCTACACCTTC. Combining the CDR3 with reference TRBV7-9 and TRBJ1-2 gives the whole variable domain DTGVSQNPRHKITKRGQNVTFRCDPISEHNRLYWYRQTLGQGPEFLTYFQNEAQLEKSRLLSDRFSAERPKGSFSTLEIQRTEQGDSAMYLCASSPSGTTHYGYTFGSGTRLTVV.

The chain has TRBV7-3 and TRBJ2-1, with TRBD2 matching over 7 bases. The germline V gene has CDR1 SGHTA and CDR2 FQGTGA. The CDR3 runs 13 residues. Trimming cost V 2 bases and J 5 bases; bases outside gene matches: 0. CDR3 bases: TGTGCCAGCAGCTTAGGACTAGACAATGAGCAGTTCTTC. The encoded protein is CASSLGLDNEQFF.

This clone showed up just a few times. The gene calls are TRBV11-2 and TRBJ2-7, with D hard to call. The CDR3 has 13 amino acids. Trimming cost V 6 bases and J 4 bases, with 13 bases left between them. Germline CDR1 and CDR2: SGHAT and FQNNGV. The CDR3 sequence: CASSLNAAYEQYF. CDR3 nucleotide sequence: TGTGCCAGCAGTCTCAATGCGGCTTACGAGCAGTACTTC.

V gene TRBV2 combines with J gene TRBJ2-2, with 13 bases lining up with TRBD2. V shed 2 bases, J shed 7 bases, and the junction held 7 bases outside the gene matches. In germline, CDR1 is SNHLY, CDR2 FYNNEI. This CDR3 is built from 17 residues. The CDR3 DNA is TGTGCCAGCAGTGAAACTAGCGGGGGGGTTATTGGCGGGGAGCTGTTTTTT. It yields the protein CASSETSGGVIGGELFF.

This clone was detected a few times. This CDR3 reads CASSLGESQPQHF. The CDR3 DNA is TGCGCCAGCAGCTTGGGGGAAAGTCAGCCCCAGCATTTT. This sequence joins TRBV5-1 and TRBJ1-5; no clear D. There are 13 residues in the CDR3. Trimming took 0 bases from V and 6 from J, leaving 7 bases between them. Looked up from germline, CDR1 is SGHRS and CDR2 is YFSETQ.

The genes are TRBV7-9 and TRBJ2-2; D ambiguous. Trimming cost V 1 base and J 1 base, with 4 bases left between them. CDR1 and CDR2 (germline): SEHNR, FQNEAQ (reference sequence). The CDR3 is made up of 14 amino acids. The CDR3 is CASSLGGNTGELFF. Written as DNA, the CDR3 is TGTGCCAGCAGCTTAGGAGGGAACACCGGGGAGCTGTTTTTT.

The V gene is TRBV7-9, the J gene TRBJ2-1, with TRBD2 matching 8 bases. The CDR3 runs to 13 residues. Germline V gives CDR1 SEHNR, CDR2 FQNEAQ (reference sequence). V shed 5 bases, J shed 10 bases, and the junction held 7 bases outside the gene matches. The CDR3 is CASSPSGWGEQFF. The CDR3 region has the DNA TGTGCCAGCAGCCCTAGCGGGTGGGGGGAGCAGTTCTTC.

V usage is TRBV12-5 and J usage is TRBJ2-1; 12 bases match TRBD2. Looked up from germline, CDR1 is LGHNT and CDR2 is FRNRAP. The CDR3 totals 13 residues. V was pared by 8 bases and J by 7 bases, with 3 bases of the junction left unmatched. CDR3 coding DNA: TGTGCTAGTTCACTAGCGGGAGGTAATGAGCAGTTCTTC. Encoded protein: CASSLAGGNEQFF.

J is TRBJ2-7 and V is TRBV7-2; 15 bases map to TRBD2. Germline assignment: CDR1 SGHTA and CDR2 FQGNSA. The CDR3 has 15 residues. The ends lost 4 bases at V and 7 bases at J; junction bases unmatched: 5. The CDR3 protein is CASSSGLAGGQEQYF. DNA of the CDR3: TGTGCCAGCAGCTCCGGACTAGCGGGGGGGCAAGAGCAGTACTTC.

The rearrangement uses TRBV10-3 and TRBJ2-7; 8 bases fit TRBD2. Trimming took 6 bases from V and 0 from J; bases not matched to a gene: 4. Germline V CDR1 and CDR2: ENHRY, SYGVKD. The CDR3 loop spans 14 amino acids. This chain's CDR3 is CAIRPGLDSYEQYF. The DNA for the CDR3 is TGTGCCATCAGGCCGGGACTAGACTCCTACGAGCAGTACTTC.

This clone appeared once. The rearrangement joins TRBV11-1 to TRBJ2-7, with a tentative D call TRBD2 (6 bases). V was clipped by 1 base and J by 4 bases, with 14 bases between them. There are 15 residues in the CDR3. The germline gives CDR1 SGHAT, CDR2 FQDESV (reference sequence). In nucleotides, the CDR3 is TGTGCCAGCAGCTTAGGCGCTAGCGAAAAGTACGAGCAGTACTTC. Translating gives CASSLGASEKYEQYF.

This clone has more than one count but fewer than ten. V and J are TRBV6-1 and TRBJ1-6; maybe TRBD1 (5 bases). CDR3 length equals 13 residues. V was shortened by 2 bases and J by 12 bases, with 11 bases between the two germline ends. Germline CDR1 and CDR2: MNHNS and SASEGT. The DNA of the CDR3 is TGTGCCAGCAGTGAATTCGGGGGAAAACCCCTCCACTTT. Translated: CASSEFGGKPLHF.

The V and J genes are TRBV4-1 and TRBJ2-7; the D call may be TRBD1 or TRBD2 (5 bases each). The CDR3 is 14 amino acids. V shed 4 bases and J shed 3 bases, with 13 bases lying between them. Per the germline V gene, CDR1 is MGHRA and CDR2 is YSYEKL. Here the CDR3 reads CASSPGSGIYEQYF. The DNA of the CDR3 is TGCGCCAGCAGCCCAGGGAGTGGGATCTACGAGCAGTACTTC.

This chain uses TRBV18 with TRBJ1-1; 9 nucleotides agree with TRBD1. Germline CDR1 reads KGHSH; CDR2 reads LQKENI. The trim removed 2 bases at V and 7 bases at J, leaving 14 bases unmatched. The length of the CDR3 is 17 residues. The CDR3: CASSPITGGLQVGEAFF. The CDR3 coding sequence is TGTGCCAGCTCACCAATCACAGGGGGCTTGCAAGTCGGTGAAGCTTTCTTT.

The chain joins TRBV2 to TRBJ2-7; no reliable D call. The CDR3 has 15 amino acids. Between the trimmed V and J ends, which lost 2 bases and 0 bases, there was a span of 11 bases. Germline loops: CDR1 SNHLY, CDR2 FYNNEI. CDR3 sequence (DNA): TGTGCCAGCAGTGAATTCCTAACAAACTCCTACGAGCAGTACTTC. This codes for CASSEFLTNSYEQYF.

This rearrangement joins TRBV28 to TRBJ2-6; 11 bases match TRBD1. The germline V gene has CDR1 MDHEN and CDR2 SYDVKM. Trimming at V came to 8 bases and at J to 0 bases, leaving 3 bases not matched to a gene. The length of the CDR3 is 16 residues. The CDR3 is CASGQGAFSGANVLTF. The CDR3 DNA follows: TGTGCCAGCGGACAGGGGGCGTTCTCTGGGGCCAACGTCCTGACTTTC.

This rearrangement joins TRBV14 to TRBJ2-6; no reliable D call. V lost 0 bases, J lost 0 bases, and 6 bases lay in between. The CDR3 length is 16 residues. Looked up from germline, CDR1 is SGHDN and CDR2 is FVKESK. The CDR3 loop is CASSQDRNSGANVLTF. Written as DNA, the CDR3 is TGTGCCAGCAGCCAAGACCGAAACTCTGGGGCCAACGTCCTGACTTTC.

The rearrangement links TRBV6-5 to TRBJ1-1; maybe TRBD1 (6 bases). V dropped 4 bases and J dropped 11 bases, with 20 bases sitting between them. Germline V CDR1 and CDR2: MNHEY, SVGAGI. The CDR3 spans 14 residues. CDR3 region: CASSFRVGGSPAFF. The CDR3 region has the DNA TGTGCCAGCAGTTTTCGAGTAGGGGGTTCTCCGGCTTTCTTT.

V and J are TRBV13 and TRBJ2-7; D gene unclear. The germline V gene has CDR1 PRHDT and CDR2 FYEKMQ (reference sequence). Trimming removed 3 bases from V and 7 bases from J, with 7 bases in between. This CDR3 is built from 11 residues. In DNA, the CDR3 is TGTGCCAGCAGCTTCGGTCAAGAGCAGTACTTC. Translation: CASSFGQEQYF.

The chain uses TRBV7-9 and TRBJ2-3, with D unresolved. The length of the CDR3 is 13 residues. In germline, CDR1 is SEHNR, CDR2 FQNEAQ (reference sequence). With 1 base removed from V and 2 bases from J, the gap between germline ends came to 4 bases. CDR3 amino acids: CASSLDATDTQYF. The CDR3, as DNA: TGTGCCAGCAGCTTAGATGCCACAGATACGCAGTATTTT.